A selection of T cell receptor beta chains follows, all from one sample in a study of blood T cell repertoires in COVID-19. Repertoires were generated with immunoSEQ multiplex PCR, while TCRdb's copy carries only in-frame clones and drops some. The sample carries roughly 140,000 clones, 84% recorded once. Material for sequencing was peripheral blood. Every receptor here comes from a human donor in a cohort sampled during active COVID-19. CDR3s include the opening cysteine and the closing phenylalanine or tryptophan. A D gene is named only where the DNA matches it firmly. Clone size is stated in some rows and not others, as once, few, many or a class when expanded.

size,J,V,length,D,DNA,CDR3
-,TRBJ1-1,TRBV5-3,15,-,TGTGCCAGAATCCCCCCCAGGGGCCTGGGCACTGAAGCTTTCTTT,CARIPPRGLGTEAFF
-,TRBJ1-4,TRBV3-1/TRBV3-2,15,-,TGTGCCAGCAGTCCTACTGGGCTACGAGGGGAAAAACTGTTTTTT,CASSPTGLRGEKLFF
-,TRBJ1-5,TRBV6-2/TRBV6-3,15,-,TGTGCCAGCAGTTCCCCCCTCACGGGGTATCAGCCCCAGCATTTT,CASSSPLTGYQPQHF
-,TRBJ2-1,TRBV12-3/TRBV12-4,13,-,TGTGCCAGCAGTGAGGGGGGGAGGCGTGAGCAGTTCTTC,CASSEGGRREQFF
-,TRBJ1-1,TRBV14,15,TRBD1,TGTGCCAGCAGCCACCGACAGGGACGGAGGACTGAAGCTTTCTTT,CASSHRQGRRTEAFF
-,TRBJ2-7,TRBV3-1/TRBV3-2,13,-,TGTGCCAGCAGCCAAGCAGGGTACTACGAGCAGTACTTC,CASSQAGYYEQYF
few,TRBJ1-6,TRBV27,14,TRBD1,TGTGCCAGCAGTGGGACAGGGTCGGGCTCACCCCTCCACTTT,CASSGTGSGSPLHF
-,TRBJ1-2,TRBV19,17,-,TGTGCCAGTAGTATGGTCACATCAGGGGCACGGAACTATGGCTACACCTTC,CASSMVTSGARNYGYTF
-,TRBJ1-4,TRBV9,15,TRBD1,TGTGCCAGCAGCGTAGAGGGGGCACGTAATGAAAAACTGTTTTTT,CASSVEGARNEKLFF
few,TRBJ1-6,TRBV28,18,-,TGTGCCAGCAGTTTAAGCCCGTTGCAGAGGACCTATAATTCACCCCTCCACTTT,CASSLSPLQRTYNSPLHF
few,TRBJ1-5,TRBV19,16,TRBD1,TGTGCCAGTAGCCCGGACAGGGGCAAGAACAATCAGCCCCAGCATTTT,CASSPDRGKNNQPQHF
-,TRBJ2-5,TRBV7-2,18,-,TGTGCCAGCAGCTTAGGTCGGGCGGGGGTACAGGGTCGGGAGACCCAGTACTTC,CASSLGRAGVQGRETQYF
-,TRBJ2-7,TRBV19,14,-,TGTGCCAGTAGTACCCACAGCATAGCCTACGAGCAGTACTTC,CASSTHSIAYEQYF
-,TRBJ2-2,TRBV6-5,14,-,TGTGCCAGCAGGGGATGGGGCGGCACCGGGGAGCTGTTTTTT,CASRGWGGTGELFF
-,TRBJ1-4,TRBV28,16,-,TGTGCCAGCAGTTTAGGATTGTTACAGGCTAATGAAAAACTGTTTTTT,CASSLGLLQANEKLFF
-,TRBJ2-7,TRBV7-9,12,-,TGTGCCAGCAGCTTACAGGGTTACGAGCAGTACTTC,CASSLQGYEQYF
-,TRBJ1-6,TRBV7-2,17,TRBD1,TGTGCCAGCAGCACCCGGACAGGGAGCTCCTATAATTCACCCCTCCACTTT,CASSTRTGSSYNSPLHF
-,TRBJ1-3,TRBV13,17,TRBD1,TGTGCCAGCAGCTCGAATTACTTCCAGGGGGGTGGAAACACCATATATTTT,CASSSNYFQGGGNTIYF
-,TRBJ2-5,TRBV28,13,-,TGTGCCAGCAGAATGGGCGGGGAAGAGACCCAGTACTTC,CASRMGGEETQYF
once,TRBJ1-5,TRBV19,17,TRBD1,TGTGCCAGTAGTATAGATCTTAAGGGACAGGGCCATCAGCCCCAGCATTTT,CASSIDLKGQGHQPQHF
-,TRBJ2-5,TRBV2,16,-,TGTGCCAGCAGTGAAGAAAGAGCGGTCTTATGGGAGACCCAGTACTTC,CASSEERAVLWETQYF
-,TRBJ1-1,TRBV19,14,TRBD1,TGTGCCAGTAGTACCCGACAGGGAATCGCTGAAGCTTTCTTT,CASSTRQGIAEAFF
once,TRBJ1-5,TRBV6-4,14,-,TGTGCCAGCAGTGACTCAGGAGCAAATCAGCCCCAGCATTTT,CASSDSGANQPQHF
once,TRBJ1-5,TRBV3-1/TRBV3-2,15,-,TGTGCCAGCAGCCACGGGGGGCTGGGTAATCAGCCCCAGCATTTT,CASSHGGLGNQPQHF
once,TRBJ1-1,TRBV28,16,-,TGTGCCAGCAGTCCTGACAGGATTCAGAGAGGCACTGAAGCTTTCTTT,CASSPDRIQRGTEAFF
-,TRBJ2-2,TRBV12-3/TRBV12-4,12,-,TGTGCCAGCAGTTTCTCCCTCGGGGAGCTGTTTTTT,CASSFSLGELFF
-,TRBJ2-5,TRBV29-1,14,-,TGCAGCGTTGCGAAGGTTTCAGGGGTGGAGACCCAGTACTTC,CSVAKVSGVETQYF
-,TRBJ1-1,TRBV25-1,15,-,TGTGCCAGCAGTGAATCCGGCAGGGAGAACACTGAAGCTTTCTTT,CASSESGRENTEAFF
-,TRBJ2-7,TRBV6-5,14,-,TGTGCCAGCAGTCGGGGGACTGAGAGCTACGAGCAGTACTTC,CASSRGTESYEQYF
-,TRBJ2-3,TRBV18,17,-,TGTGCCAGCTCACCACCGTACGGGGAGGTGGGCACAGATACGCAGTATTTT,CASSPPYGEVGTDTQYF
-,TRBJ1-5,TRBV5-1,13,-,TGCGCCAGCAGCTACCGGAGCAATCAGCCCCAGCATTTT,CASSYRSNQPQHF
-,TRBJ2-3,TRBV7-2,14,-,TGTGCCAGCACCACAGGGCTTAGGGCAGATACGCAGTATTTT,CASTTGLRADTQYF
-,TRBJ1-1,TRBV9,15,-,TGTGCCAGCAGCGTAGTGGGTGGGAGTAACACTGAAGCTTTCTTT,CASSVVGGSNTEAFF
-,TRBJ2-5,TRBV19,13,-,TGTGCCAGTAGTCGGGACATCTCGGAGACCCAGTACTTC,CASSRDISETQYF
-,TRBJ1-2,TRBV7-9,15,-,TGTGCCAGCAGCTCGGGACACTCCCTAAACTATGGCTACACCTTC,CASSSGHSLNYGYTF
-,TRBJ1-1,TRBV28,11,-,TGTGCCAGCAAAGGGGGGGCTGAAGCTTTCTTT,CASKGGAEAFF
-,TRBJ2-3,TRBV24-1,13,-,TGTGCCACCAGTCCCCAGGGGACAGATACGCAGTATTTT,CATSPQGTDTQYF
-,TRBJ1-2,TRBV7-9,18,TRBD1,TGTGCCAGCAGCCCCCTTAACCCTCGCGGGACAGCTAACTATGGCTACACCTTC,CASSPLNPRGTANYGYTF
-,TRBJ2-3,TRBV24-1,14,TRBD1,TGTGCCACCAGTAACAGGGGTGGCACAGATACGCAGTATTTT,CATSNRGGTDTQYF
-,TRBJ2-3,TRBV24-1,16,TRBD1,TGTGCCACCAGTCAGTCGGGACAGGGTATCGCAGATACGCAGTATTTT,CATSQSGQGIADTQYF
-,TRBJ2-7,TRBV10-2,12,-,TGCGCCAGCAGCGGGACAACCTACGAGCAGTACTTC,CASSGTTYEQYF
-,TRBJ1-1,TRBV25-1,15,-,TGTGCCAGCAGCCGCGCCAGTGGGAGGAACACTGAAGCTTTCTTT,CASSRASGRNTEAFF
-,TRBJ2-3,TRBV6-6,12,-,TGTGCCAGCAGTCCAACGAGGGATACGCAGTATTTT,CASSPTRDTQYF
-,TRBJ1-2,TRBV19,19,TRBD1,TGTGCCAGTAGTATCAGGGGGAAGACAGGGGTTGGCCCTAACTATGGCTACACCTTC,CASSIRGKTGVGPNYGYTF
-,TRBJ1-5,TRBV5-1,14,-,TGCGCCAGCAGCTTGGACGGTATTGATCAGCCCCAGCATTTT,CASSLDGIDQPQHF
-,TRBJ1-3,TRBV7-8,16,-,TGTGCCAGCAGCTTAGCGACAGAAACATCTGGAAACACCATATATTTT,CASSLATETSGNTIYF
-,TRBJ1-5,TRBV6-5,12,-,TGTGCCAGCAGTCACGGGGACATCATACAGCATTTT,CASSHGDIIQHF
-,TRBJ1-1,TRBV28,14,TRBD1,TGTGCCAGCAGACAGGGGGAACAAAACACTGAAGCTTTCTTT,CASRQGEQNTEAFF
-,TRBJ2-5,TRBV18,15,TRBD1,TGTGCCAGCTCACCACCGACAGGGTGGCAAGAGACCCAGTACTTC,CASSPPTGWQETQYF
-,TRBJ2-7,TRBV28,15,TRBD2,TGTGCCAGCAGTCCTCGCGGGGGTCGCGAAGGCGAGCAGTACTTC,CASSPRGGREGEQYF
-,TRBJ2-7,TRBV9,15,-,TGTGCCAGCAGCGTAGTGGAGGGAGAACGAGACGAGCAGTACTTC,CASSVVEGERDEQYF
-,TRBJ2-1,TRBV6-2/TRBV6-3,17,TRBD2,TGTGCCAGCAGTCCCGGGACTAGCGGGGGGGCATACAATGAGCAGTTCTTC,CASSPGTSGGAYNEQFF
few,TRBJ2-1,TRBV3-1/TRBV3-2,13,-,TGTGCCAGCAGCCGGGGACAAGGGGTCAGGCAGTTCTTC,CASSRGQGVRQFF
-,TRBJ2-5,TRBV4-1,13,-,TGCGCCAGCAGCCGAGACAGCGGCGAGACCCAGTACTTC,CASSRDSGETQYF
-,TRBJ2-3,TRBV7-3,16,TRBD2,TGTGCCAGCAGCGTCACTAGCGGGGGGGCCACAGATACGCAGTATTTT,CASSVTSGGATDTQYF
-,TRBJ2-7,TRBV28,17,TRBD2,TGTGCCAGCAGGCCCACTCTCGGGACTAGCGGGGGGGGCGGGCAGTACTTC,CASRPTLGTSGGGGQYF
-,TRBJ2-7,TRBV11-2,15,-,TGTGCCAGCAGCCCACCCCGACAGCATTCCTACGAGCAGTACTTC,CASSPPRQHSYEQYF